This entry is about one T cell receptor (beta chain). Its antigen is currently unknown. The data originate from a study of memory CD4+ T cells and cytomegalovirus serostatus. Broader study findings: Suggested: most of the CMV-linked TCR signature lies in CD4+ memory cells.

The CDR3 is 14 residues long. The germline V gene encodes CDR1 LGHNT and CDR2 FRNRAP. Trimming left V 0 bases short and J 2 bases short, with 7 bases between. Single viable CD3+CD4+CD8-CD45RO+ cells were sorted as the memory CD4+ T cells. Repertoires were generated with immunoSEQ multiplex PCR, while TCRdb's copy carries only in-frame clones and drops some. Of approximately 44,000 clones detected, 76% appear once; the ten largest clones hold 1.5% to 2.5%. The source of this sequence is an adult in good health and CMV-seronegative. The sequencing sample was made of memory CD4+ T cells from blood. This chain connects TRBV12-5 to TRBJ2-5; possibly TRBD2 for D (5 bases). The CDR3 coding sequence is TGTGCTAGTGGTTTGGTAGGAGGTCAAGAGACCCAGTACTTC. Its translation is CASGLVGGQETQYF.